This T cell receptor beta chain came from a study of vaccination and CD4 T cells after COVID-19. Concerning this clonotype itself: Its specificity is unknown.

The Oncomine TCR Beta short-read assay was applied to DNA of cultured CD4+ T cells. MiXCR, run by TCRdb on the PCR reads, gives a single entry per CDR3 protein. Altogether more than 15,000 distinct CDR3 sequences are present, over 30% being singletons, with the ten largest covering 7.5% to 9.5%. Trimming stripped 1 base from V and 5 bases from J, with 17 bases between. The CDR3 totals 17 residues. CDR1 is SGHAT and CDR2 is FQNNGV in the germline V gene. Regarding treatment: approximately 10-day PBMC culture with coronavirus spike peptide pools or control peptides (ViraFEST assay). The clonotype comes from a human donor who had recovered from COVID-19. The sequenced sample consisted of CD4+ T cells from blood, cultured in vitro. The chain is built from TRBV11-2 and TRBJ2-2, with D maybe TRBD2 (6 bases). The CDR3 DNA sequence: TGTGCCAGCAGCTTAGGTTGGCGGGAAAGGGGAACCGGGGAGCTGTTTTTT. Protein product: CASSLGWRERGTGELFF. Combining the CDR3 with reference TRBV11-2 and TRBJ2-2 gives the whole variable domain EAGVAQSPRYKIIEKRQSVAFWCNPISGHATLYWYQQILGQGPKLLIQFQNNGVVDDSQLPKDRFSAERLKGVDSTLKIQPAKLEDSAVYLCASSLGWRERGTGELFFGEGSRLTVL.